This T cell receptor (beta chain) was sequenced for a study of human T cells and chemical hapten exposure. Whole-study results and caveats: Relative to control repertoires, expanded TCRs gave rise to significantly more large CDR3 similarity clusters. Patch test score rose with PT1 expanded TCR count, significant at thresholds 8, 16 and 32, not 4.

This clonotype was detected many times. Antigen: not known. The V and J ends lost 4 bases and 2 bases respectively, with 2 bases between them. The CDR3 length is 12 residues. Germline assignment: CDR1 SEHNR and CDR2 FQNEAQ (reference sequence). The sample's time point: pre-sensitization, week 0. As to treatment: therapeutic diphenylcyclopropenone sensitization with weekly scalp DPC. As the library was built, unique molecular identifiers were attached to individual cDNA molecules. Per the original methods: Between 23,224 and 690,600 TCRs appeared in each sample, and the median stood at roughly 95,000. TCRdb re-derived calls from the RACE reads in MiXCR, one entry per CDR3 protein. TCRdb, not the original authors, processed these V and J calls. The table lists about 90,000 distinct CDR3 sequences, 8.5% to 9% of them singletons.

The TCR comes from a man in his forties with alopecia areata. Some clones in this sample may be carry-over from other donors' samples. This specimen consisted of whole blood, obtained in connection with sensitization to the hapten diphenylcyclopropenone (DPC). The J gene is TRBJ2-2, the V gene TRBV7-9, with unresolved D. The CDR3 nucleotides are TGTGCCAGCAGCTCCAACACCGGGGAGCTGTTTTTT. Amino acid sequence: CASSSNTGELFF.